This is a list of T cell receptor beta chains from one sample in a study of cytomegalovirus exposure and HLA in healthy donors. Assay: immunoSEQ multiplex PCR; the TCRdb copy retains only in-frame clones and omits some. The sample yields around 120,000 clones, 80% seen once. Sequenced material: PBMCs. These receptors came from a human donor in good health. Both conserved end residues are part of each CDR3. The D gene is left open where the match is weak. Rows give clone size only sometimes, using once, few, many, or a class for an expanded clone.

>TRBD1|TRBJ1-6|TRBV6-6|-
CASSLGQGGSPLHF
TGTGCCAGCAGCTTAGGACAGGGAGGGTCACCCCTCCACTTT
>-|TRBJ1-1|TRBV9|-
CASSVVRGGDTEAFF
TGTGCCAGCAGCGTAGTTAGGGGCGGGGACACTGAAGCTTTCTTT
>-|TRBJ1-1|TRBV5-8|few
CASSIEGTGQNTEAFF
TGTGCCAGCAGCATCGAAGGCACAGGTCAGAACACTGAAGCTTTCTTT
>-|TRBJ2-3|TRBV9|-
CASSVVSGQTFTDTQYF
TGTGCCAGCAGCGTAGTGTCTGGACAGACCTTCACAGATACGCAGTATTTT
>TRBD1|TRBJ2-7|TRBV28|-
CASSTPGTVSYEQYF
TGTGCCAGCAGTACCCCGGGGACAGTGTCCTACGAGCAGTACTTC
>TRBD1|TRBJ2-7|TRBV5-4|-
CASSFSTGNSEQYF
TGTGCCAGCAGTTTCTCGACAGGGAACTCCGAGCAGTACTTC
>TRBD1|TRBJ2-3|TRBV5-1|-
CASSFRQGSTDTQYF
TGCGCCAGCAGCTTCAGACAGGGTAGCACAGATACGCAGTATTTT
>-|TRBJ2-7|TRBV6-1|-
CAALWQNGYEQYF
TGTGCCGCTCTATGGCAGAACGGGTACGAGCAGTACTTC
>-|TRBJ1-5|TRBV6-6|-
CASSYYGSRPNQPQHF
TGTGCCAGCAGTTACTACGGCTCGAGGCCCAATCAGCCCCAGCATTTT
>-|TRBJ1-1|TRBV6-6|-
CASSLDRSGAFF
TGTGCCAGCAGCCTCGACAGGTCGGGAGCTTTCTTT
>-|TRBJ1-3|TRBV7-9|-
CASTISYSGNTIYF
TGTGCCAGCACTATTAGCTACTCTGGAAACACCATATATTTT
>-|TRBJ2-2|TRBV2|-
CATRLQGNTGELFF
TGTGCCACACGACTTCAGGGGAACACCGGGGAGCTGTTTTTT
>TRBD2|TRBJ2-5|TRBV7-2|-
CASSLGLAGGLETQYF
TGTGCCAGCAGCCTGGGACTAGCGGGGGGGCTGGAGACCCAGTACTTC
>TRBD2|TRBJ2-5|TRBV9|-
CASSEGTPERGGRETQYF
TGTGCCAGCAGCGAGGGTACCCCAGAGCGGGGGGGAAGGGAGACCCAGTACTTC
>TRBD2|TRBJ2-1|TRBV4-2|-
CASSQGEGEQFF
TGTGCCAGCAGCCAAGGGGAGGGTGAGCAGTTCTTC
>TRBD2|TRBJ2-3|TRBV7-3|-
CASSLTWGGSTDTQYF
TGTGCCAGCAGCTTAACGTGGGGGGGAAGCACAGATACGCAGTATTTT
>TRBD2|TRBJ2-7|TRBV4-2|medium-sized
CASSQDQGGGASEQYF
TGTGCCAGCAGCCAAGATCAGGGCGGGGGGGCTTCCGAGCAGTACTTC
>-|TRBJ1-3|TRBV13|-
CASSYHRESSGNTIYF
TGTGCCAGCAGCTACCACAGGGAAAGCTCTGGAAACACCATATATTTT
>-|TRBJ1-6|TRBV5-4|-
CASKKDNNSPLHF
TGTGCCAGCAAGAAAGACAATAATTCACCCCTCCACTTT
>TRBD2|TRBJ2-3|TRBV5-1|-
CASSLGLAGGPGDTQYF
TGCGCCAGCAGCCTCGGACTAGCGGGGGGGCCTGGAGATACGCAGTATTTT
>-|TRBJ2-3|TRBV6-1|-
CAGLSGATDTQYF
TGTGCCGGCCTTAGTGGAGCCACAGATACGCAGTATTTT
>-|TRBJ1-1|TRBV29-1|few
CSASGHMNTEAFF
TGCAGCGCTTCGGGACATATGAACACTGAAGCTTTCTTT
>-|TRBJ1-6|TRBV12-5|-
CASGLDSQILGSPLHF
TGTGCTAGTGGTTTGGACAGCCAGATATTAGGTTCACCCCTCCACTTT
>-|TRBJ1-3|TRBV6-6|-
CASSDDSTAGNTIYF
TGTGCCAGCAGTGACGACTCCACTGCAGGAAACACCATATATTTT
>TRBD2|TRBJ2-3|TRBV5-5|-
CASSPGTSVDTQYF
TGTGCCAGCAGCCCGGGGACTAGCGTGGATACGCAGTATTTT
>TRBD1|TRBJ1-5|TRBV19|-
CASSTRQGSMDYLRSNQPQHF
TGTGCCAGTAGTACTCGACAGGGAAGTATGGACTATTTGAGAAGCAATCAGCCCCAGCATTTT
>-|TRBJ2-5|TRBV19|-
CASGVADQETQYF
TGTGCCAGTGGTGTGGCAGACCAAGAGACCCAGTACTTC
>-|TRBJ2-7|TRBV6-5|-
CASSPGASYEQYF
TGTGCCAGCAGTCCGGGTGCCTCGTACGAGCAGTACTTC
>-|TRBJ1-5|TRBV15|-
CATSRDRVGGNQPQHF
TGTGCCACCAGCAGAGATCGGGTGGGAGGCAATCAGCCCCAGCATTTT
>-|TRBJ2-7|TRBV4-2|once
CASSQVTLLAGDKGYEQYF
TGTGCCAGCAGCCAAGTTACATTACTCGCGGGGGACAAAGGCTACGAGCAGTACTTC
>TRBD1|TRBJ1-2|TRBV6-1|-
CASSGLDRGRGGYTF
TGTGCCAGCAGTGGGCTGGACAGGGGGCGCGGGGGCTACACCTTC
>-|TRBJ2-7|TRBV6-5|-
CASSPLGQGKPEQYF
TGTGCCAGCAGTCCCCTGGGGCAGGGGAAGCCCGAGCAGTACTTC
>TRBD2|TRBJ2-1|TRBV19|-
CATSSGTSGGTSYNEQFF
TGTGCCACATCATCCGGGACTAGCGGGGGGACGTCATACAATGAGCAGTTCTTC
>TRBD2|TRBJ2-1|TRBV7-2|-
CASSLTSGGYNEQFF
TGTGCCAGCAGCTTAACCAGCGGGGGGTACAATGAGCAGTTCTTC
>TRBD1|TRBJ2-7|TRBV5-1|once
CASSLLWGQQSYEQYF
TGCGCCAGCAGCTTGTTGTGGGGACAGCAGTCCTACGAGCAGTACTTC
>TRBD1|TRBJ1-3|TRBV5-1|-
CASSLDPGGSGNTIYF
TGCGCCAGCAGCTTGGACCCAGGGGGCTCTGGAAACACCATATATTTT
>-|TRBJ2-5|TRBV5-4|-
CASSHGTQRLAQYF
TGTGCCAGCAGTCACGGGACTCAGCGGTTAGCCCAGTACTTC
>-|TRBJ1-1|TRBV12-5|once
CASAATTVRTEAFF
TGTGCTAGTGCCGCAACGACGGTGAGGACTGAAGCTTTCTTT
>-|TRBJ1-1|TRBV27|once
CASSLGAGPREAFF
TGTGCCAGCAGTTTAGGGGCAGGCCCTAGGGAAGCTTTCTTT
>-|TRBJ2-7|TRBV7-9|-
CASSFDRTLYEQYF
TGTGCCAGCAGCTTCGACAGGACCCTATACGAGCAGTACTTC
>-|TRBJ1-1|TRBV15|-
CATSRDLGLGAEAFF
TGTGCCACCAGCAGAGATCTGGGACTGGGCGCTGAAGCTTTCTTT
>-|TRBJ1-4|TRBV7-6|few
CASSPWEVNEKLFF
TGTGCCAGCAGCCCCTGGGAGGTGAATGAAAAACTGTTTTTT
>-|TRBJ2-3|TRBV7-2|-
CASSLVTTDTQYF
TGTGCCAGCAGCTTAGTGACAACAGATACGCAGTATTTT
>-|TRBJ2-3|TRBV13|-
CASSLARTDTQYF
TGTGCCAGCAGTCTAGCGCGAACAGATACGCAGTATTTT